The sequence of this T cell receptor (beta chain) was determined in a study of T-cell memory formation after mild COVID-19. Study conclusions and caveats: Contracting clones from day 15 to 85 showed balanced CD4/CD8; later expanders favored CD4+.

The CDR3 spans 14 residues. Germline V gene lookup returns CDR1 MNHNY and CDR2 SVGAGI (reference sequence). Trimming left V 5 bases short and J 5 bases short, with 15 bases between. This clonotype has just a few counts. What it binds is not known. Constant-segment-primed 5'RACE gave TCR alpha and TCR beta cDNA libraries with sample barcodes and UMIs. TCRdb called the 5' RACE reads again in MiXCR, with one record for every CDR3 protein. The sample has some 300,000 distinct CDR3 sequences, around 20% seen once; the top ten hold about 21%. Sample: PBMCs or a T cell subset sorted from them (not recorded which). The rearrangement uses TRBV6-6 and TRBJ2-5, with a possible D match to TRBD2 (7 bases). The receptor comes from a man between 18 and 29 years old who had mild COVID-19 (a few samples of this study predate the infection). Cell type and time point are not known. DNA of the CDR3: TGTGCCAGCAGTATCGGGGGGCGCGTCGAGACCCAGTACTTC. Amino acid sequence: CASSIGGRVETQYF.